Below, 21 T cell receptor beta chains from the same sample are listed, as sequenced in a study of blood T cell repertoires in COVID-19. TCRdb keeps only in-frame clones here, not all; method: immunoSEQ multiplex PCR. Of around 240,000 clones listed, around 89% were seen once; the top ten hold just over 0.85%. The sample consisted of PBMCs or T cells enriched from blood (not recorded which). Source of these receptors: a man aged 45-60 years who had been exposed to COVID-19.

The rearrangement joins TRBV5-1 to TRBJ2-7; TRBD1 is a possible D gene (5 bases). The CDR3 is 15 residues long. Germline loops: CDR1 SGHRS, CDR2 YFSETQ. The V gene lost 0 bases and the J gene lost 1 base, with 11 bases spanning the gap. The CDR3 coding sequence is TGCGCCAGCAGCTTGGGAGACAGCCGATCCTACGAGCAGTACGTC. Protein sequence: CASSLGDSRSYEQYV.

This clone was observed once. V is TRBV12-3 or TRBV12-4 and J is TRBJ1-2; 10 bases match TRBD1. V was clipped by 5 bases and J by 14 bases; unmatched bases: 11. The CDR3 loop spans 13 amino acids. This CDR3 reads CASSQRGQGFYTF. In DNA form, the CDR3 reads TGTGCCAGCAGTCAAAGGGGACAGGGGTTTTATACCTTC.

The table lists this clone with a few counts. The chain has TRBV5-4 and TRBJ2-3; 7 bases are shared with TRBD1. CDR3 length: 14 amino acids. From germline, CDR1 is SGHNT and CDR2 YYREEE (reference sequence). With V trimmed by 7 bases and J by 2 bases, 7 bases remained unmatched. The DNA of the CDR3 is TGTGCCAGCGGGAGACAGGGCCCCACAGATACGCAGTATTTT. It yields the protein CASGRQGPTDTQYF.

The V gene is TRBV24-1, the J gene TRBJ1-5; D is possibly TRBD1 (6 bases). Germline lookup yields CDR1 KGHDR and CDR2 SFDVKD. The CDR3 has 15 amino acids. Trimming shortened V by 5 bases and J by 4 bases, and 14 bases separated the two germline ends. In DNA, the CDR3 is TGTGCCACCAGTGCCACCGGGGACACGAATCAGCCCCAGCATTTT. Translated: CATSATGDTNQPQHF.

The chain is built from TRBV10-3 and TRBJ2-5; D gene ambiguous. This CDR3 is 14 amino acids long. Trimming took off 3 bases at V and 2 bases at J, with 10 bases between the two ends. Germline assignment: CDR1 ENHRY and CDR2 SYGVKD. The CDR3 here is CAISEPVLQETQYF. CDR3 coding DNA: TGTGCCATCAGTGAACCGGTCCTGCAAGAGACCCAGTACTTC.

V is TRBV28 and J is TRBJ2-2; D ambiguous. V was pared by 6 bases and J by 5 bases, with 10 bases between. Germline values: CDR1 MDHEN, CDR2 SYDVKM. The CDR3 loop spans 13 amino acids. CDR3 region: CASSQLVTGELFF. The CDR3 region has the DNA TGTGCCAGCAGCCAACTGGTAACCGGGGAGCTGTTTTTT.

The chain links TRBV19 to TRBJ1-2; a weak D match, TRBD1 (5 bases). The CDR3 has 14 residues. Germline assignment: CDR1 LNHDA and CDR2 SQIVND (reference sequence). The V end lost 1 base, the J end lost 4 bases, and 10 bases lay between the germline ends. The CDR3 loop is CASSIGGELYGYTF. Written as DNA, the CDR3 is TGTGCCAGTAGTATAGGGGGGGAACTCTATGGCTACACCTTC.

The gene calls are TRBV5-1 and TRBJ2-5; D may be TRBD2 (5 bases). V lost 6 bases and J lost 4, with 13 bases in between. CDR3 length: 13 amino acids. Germline CDR1 reads SGHRS; CDR2 reads YFSETQ. The CDR3 here is CASNGISGETQYF. The CDR3 DNA reads as TGCGCCAGCAACGGGATATCGGGAGAGACCCAGTACTTC.

This sequence joins TRBV4-1 and TRBJ1-2, with 11 bases lining up with TRBD1. CDR1 and CDR2 (germline): MGHRA, YSYEKL. The CDR3 totals 15 residues. Unmatched junction bases numbered 7, after V lost 2 bases and J lost 8 bases. CDR3 in amino acids: CASSQMDRGPEGYTF. CDR3 coding DNA: TGCGCCAGCAGCCAAATGGACAGGGGGCCGGAAGGCTACACCTTC.

CDR3 loop: CASSPRLANEKLFF. In nucleotides, the CDR3 is TGTGCCAGCAGCCCCCGACTGGCTAATGAAAAACTGTTTTTT. The J gene is TRBJ1-4, the V gene TRBV11-2; D remains unclear. Looked up from germline, CDR1 is SGHAT and CDR2 is FQNNGV. The CDR3 loop spans 14 amino acids. V gave up 5 bases and J gave up 3 bases, with 10 bases separating them. Full variable domain (remainder filled in from reference TRBV11-2 and TRBJ1-4): EAGVAQSPRYKIIEKRQSVAFWCNPISGHATLYWYQQILGQGPKLLIQFQNNGVVDDSQLPKDRFSAERLKGVDSTLKIQPAKLEDSAVYLCASSPRLANEKLFFGSGTQLSVL.

This chain uses TRBV5-1 with TRBJ1-2; tentatively, D is TRBD1 (6 bases). The V and J ends lost 1 base and 6 bases respectively, with 13 bases between them. This CDR3 region has 14 residues. The germline V gene encodes CDR1 SGHRS and CDR2 YFSETQ. The CDR3 protein is CASSLMSGVNGYTF. The CDR3 region has the DNA TGCGCCAGCAGCTTGATGTCAGGGGTTAATGGCTACACCTTC.

The chain is built from TRBV13 and TRBJ1-6, with D hard to call. This CDR3 comprises 15 residues. V gave up 5 bases and J gave up 10 bases, with 18 bases separating them. Per germline, CDR1 PRHDT and CDR2 FYEKMQ (reference sequence). Here the CDR3 DNA reads TGTGCCAGCAGCGCAACCTCGGTAGGAGAATCACCCCTCCACTTT. Amino acids: CASSATSVGESPLHF.

The chain employs TRBV3-1 (or the pseudogene TRBV3-2) and TRBJ2-1, with 12 bases identical to TRBD1. From germline, CDR1 is LGHDT and CDR2 YNNKEL (reference sequence). CDR3 length: 16 residues. Trimming at V came to 3 bases and at J to 6 bases, leaving 6 bases not matched to a gene. CDR3 sequence: CASSHKRGQGANEQFF. The CDR3 DNA sequence: TGTGCCAGCAGCCATAAGAGGGGACAGGGGGCCAATGAGCAGTTCTTC.

This clone was found once. The V gene is TRBV19, the J gene TRBJ2-7, with D perhaps matching TRBD2 (7 bases). Looked up from germline, CDR1 is LNHDA and CDR2 is SQIVND (reference sequence). Trimming cost V 3 bases and J 6 bases, with 15 bases left between them. There are 14 residues in the CDR3. The CDR3 nucleotides are TGTGCCAGTAGTATTCGAGGGGGAGGGAGCGAGCAGTACTTC. It codes for CASSIRGGGSEQYF. Based on the CDR3 plus reference TRBV19 and TRBJ2-7, the full variable domain is DGGITQSPKYLFRKEGQNVTLSCEQNLNHDAMYWYRQDPGQGLRLIYYSQIVNDFQKGDIAEGYSVSREKKESFPLTVTSAQKNPTAFYLCASSIRGGGSEQYFGPGTRLTVT.

J is TRBJ2-2 and V is TRBV11-2, with 7 positions matching TRBD2. Germline CDR1 and CDR2: SGHAT and FQNNGV. After removal of 4 bases from V and 2 bases from J, the junction contained 7 bases not matched to a gene. The CDR3 has 16 residues. CDR3: CASSSLAVLNTGELFF. CDR3 nucleotides: TGTGCCAGCAGCTCCCTAGCGGTTCTTAACACCGGGGAGCTGTTTTTT.

The V and J genes are TRBV28 and TRBJ1-5; the D gene is possibly TRBD1 (5 bases). Trimming stripped 5 bases from V and 3 bases from J, with 14 bases between. CDR1 MDHEN and CDR2 SYDVKM come from the germline V gene. The CDR3 spans 15 residues. The CDR3 is CASSPTDSLNQPQHF. CDR3 in DNA: TGTGCCAGCAGTCCCACCGACAGTCTCAATCAGCCCCAGCATTTT.

The V gene is TRBV3-1 (or the pseudogene TRBV3-2), the J gene TRBJ2-1, with 8 bases fitting TRBD2. The CDR3 extends over 16 amino acids. CDR1 and CDR2 from the germline V gene are LGHDT and YNNKEL (reference sequence). Germline trimming cut 2 bases from V and 4 bases from J; bases unmatched to any gene: 7. CDR3 residues: CASSQRTGGPYNEQFF. The CDR3 nucleotides read TGTGCCAGCAGCCAACGAACGGGGGGGCCGTACAATGAGCAGTTCTTC.

The rearrangement uses TRBV6-5 and TRBJ1-4; TRBD1 might be the D (6 bases). The CDR3 runs to 14 residues. Looked up from germline, CDR1 is MNHEY and CDR2 is SVGAGI. Trimming shortened V by 2 bases and J by 14 bases, and 18 bases separated the two germline ends. CDR3 loop: CASSYGLGQSHLFF. DNA of the CDR3: TGTGCCAGCAGTTACGGACTTGGACAGAGCCATCTGTTTTTT.

The chain joins TRBV7-9 to TRBJ1-1; TRBD1 aligns across 8 bases. J lost 7 bases, V lost 4 bases, and 8 bases had no gene match. CDR3 length: 14 residues. Looked up from germline, CDR1 is SEHNR and CDR2 is FQNEAQ (reference sequence). The CDR3, as DNA: TGTGCCAGCAGCTACCTGGACAGGGCTAATGAAGCTTTCTTT. Amino acids: CASSYLDRANEAFF. The complete variable domain, with remaining parts taken from reference TRBV7-9 and TRBJ1-1, reads DTGVSQNPRHKITKRGQNVTFRCDPISEHNRLYWYRQTLGQGPEFLTYFQNEAQLEKSRLLSDRFSAERPKGSFSTLEIQRTEQGDSAMYLCASSYLDRANEAFFGQGTRLTVV.

This clone appeared once. V and J are TRBV11-3 and TRBJ1-1; D gene ambiguous. Germline values: CDR1 SGHNT, CDR2 YENEEA. CDR3 size: 14 residues. The germline V and J ends were trimmed by 3 bases and 0 bases, with 8 bases remaining between them. Here the CDR3 reads CASSLRIMNTEAFF. The CDR3 DNA sequence: TGTGCCAGCAGCTTGCGGATCATGAACACTGAAGCTTTCTTT.

This chain connects TRBV5-1 to TRBJ2-2; 8 bases are a match to TRBD1. The CDR3 spans 16 residues. V trimming: 4 bases; J trimming: 6 bases; junction bases outside the gene matches: 11. Germline V gene sequence: CDR1 SGHRS, CDR2 YFSETQ. The CDR3 region is CASSDLDRGGSGELFF. The DNA of the CDR3 is TGCGCCAGCAGCGACCTAGACAGGGGCGGGTCCGGGGAGCTGTTTTTT.